What follows describes a single T cell receptor (beta chain). The data derive from a study of blood T cell repertoires in COVID-19. Study context: Collection of acute and convalescent COVID-19 samples took place in the United States, Italy and Spain. The cDNA or gDNA used as material had been derived from T cells, B-cell-depleted T cells, or PBMCs.

In the authors' methods: How many nucleated cells were present was estimated from reference gene primer amplification. The assay was immunoSEQ multiplex PCR, and TCRdb's table has in-frame clones only and misses some. V, J and clone size reflect that table, while D and trimming were determined from the DNA. Found here are 130,000 or so clones, 86% of them singletons; the top ten hold approximately 4.3%. The CDR3 length is 16 residues. The trim removed 7 bases at V and 4 bases at J, leaving 14 bases unmatched. Germline V gives CDR1 SNHLY, CDR2 FYNNEI. The TCR originated in a man aged 35-49 years with acute or convalescent COVID-19. The chain is built from TRBV2 and TRBJ1-2; 8 bases are shared with TRBD1. The sample was peripheral blood. This CDR3 is CASKTGGNILSYGYTF. The CDR3 bases are TGTGCCAGCAAAACAGGGGGAAATATCCTCAGCTATGGCTACACCTTC.